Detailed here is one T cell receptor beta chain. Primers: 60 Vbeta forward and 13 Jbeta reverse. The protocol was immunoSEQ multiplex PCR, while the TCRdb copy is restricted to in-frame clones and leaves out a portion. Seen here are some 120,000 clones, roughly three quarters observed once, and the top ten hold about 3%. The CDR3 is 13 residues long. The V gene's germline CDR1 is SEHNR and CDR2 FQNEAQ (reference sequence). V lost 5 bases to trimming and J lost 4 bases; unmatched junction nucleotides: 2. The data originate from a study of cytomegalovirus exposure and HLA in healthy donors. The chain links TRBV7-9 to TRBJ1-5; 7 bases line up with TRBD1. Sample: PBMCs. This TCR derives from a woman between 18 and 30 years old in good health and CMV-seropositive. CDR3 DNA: TGTGCCAGCAGCCCAGGGGGGAATCAGCCCCAGCATTTT. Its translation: CASSPGGNQPQHF.